This TCR beta chain comes out of a study of blood T cell repertoires in COVID-19 (dated by TCRdb to about 2020). For the study in its entirety: Collaborator samples came from the United States, Italy and Spain and covered acute and convalescent phases of COVID-19. Deeply sampled blood TCRbeta repertoires from subjects exposed to, actively infected with, or recovered from COVID-19 were included in the dataset. Where available, HLA class I and class II types were taken from metadata supplied by the sample provider and were not determined by assay-based typing. Nearly every sample came with metadata listing a de-identified subject ID, COVID-19 status, age in years and sex. The prospective study material was composed of cDNA or gDNA derived from T cells, B-cell-depleted T cells, or PBMCs. Samples were obtained from the ongoing ImmuneRACE study (first 160 participants) and from about 1,300 subjects provided by 6 global collaborators. The repertoires were made available in a free public database intended to serve as a resource for research on the immune response to SARS-CoV-2.

Results the study describes overall, beyond this receptor: Clinical and demographic metadata were provided uncurated, with the amount varying by source and participant.

The CDR3 runs 15 residues from the cysteine to the phenylalanine. The read is trimmed to its CDR3 DNA, 45 bases read in frame from base 1. Taken from the germline V gene, the CDR1 and CDR2 loops are MNHEY and SVGAGI. From V the trimming removes 6 bases and from J it removes 4 bases, while the gene matches leave 9 bases of the junction unaccounted for. Details on this clone: No antigen is known for it. Base qualities were left out, and no much larger clone turns up one base away.

Collaborating institutions collected whole blood in K2EDTA tubes following their own protocols. For TCRbeta analysis, collaborator samples were shipped as frozen whole blood, as isolated PBMCs, or as DNA extracted from either sample type. The immunoSEQ Assay, a bias-controlled multiplex PCR, was used to amplify TCRbeta CDR3 regions from genomic DNA. For the original study's pipeline: The number of nucleated cells in each sample was estimated by amplification of reference gene primers within the assay. To quantify the absolute abundance of each unique TCRbeta CDR3 rearrangement, sequence reads were collapsed and filtered. Productive Simpson clonality was computed per sample as the square root of Simpson's diversity index over productive rearrangements. TCRdb mirrors the immuneACCESS table, restricted to in-frame sequences. Some clones are absent from its copies; in checked studies, under half trace to an unresolved V gene, and the reason for the others is unknown. That table gives V, J and clone size, and the DNA gave D and trimming. Here the sample has under 200,000 clones; approximately 85% occur a single time. The ten largest account for around 9.5% of the sample.

Here the chain combines TRBV6-5 and TRBJ1-2; 9 central bases correspond to TRBD1. The source of this sequence is a woman at least 80 years old with acute or convalescent COVID-19. The sequencing sample was made of peripheral blood. The DNA sequence is TGTGCCAGCAGCAACCCCACAGGGGGCTCCTATGGCTACACCTTC. Translated, it gives CASSNPTGGSYGYTF.